The clone carrying this T cell receptor beta chain was seen many times. Its antigen remains unidentified. CDR3 length: 12 residues. Trimming at V came to 5 bases and at J to 10 bases, leaving 9 bases not matched to a gene. From germline, CDR1 is DFQATT and CDR2 SNEGSKA (reference sequence). Any patient presenting with uncontrolled infection, other autoimmune disease, pregnancy or lactation was left out. Researchers took RNA transcripts and amplified the TCR beta CDR3 regions from them. Using the HTBI primer set, a first-round RT-PCR was run on the TCR CDR3. One entry per CDR3 protein results from TCRdb running MiXCR on the multiplex PCR reads. The top ten clones hold roughly 30% of a sample with nearly 750,000 distinct CDR3 sequences, under 45% of them seen once. This specimen comes from a study of T cells in Graves' hyperthyroidism and ophthalmopathy. Study-wide points: The model forecast ophthalmopathy, anticipating it by a median approximately 6 months before onset.

The origin of this receptor is a woman aged 35 to 49 with Graves' hyperthyroidism. The sequenced material came from blood. J is TRBJ1-2 and V is TRBV20-1, with 8 bases identical to TRBD1. DNA for the CDR3: TGCAGTGCTCGAAGACAGGGGATTAACTACACCTTC. Protein sequence: CSARRQGINYTF.